Below, 30 T cell receptor beta chains from the same sample are listed, as sequenced in a study of blood T cell repertoires in COVID-19. Produced via immunoSEQ multiplex PCR; TCRdb's table is partial and in-frame only. Of 210,000 or so clones in the sample, 84% are singletons; the top ten hold around 2%. Material for sequencing was PBMCs or T cells enriched from blood (not recorded which). These receptors were taken from a man aged 60-69 years who had recovered from COVID-19.

The rearrangement joins TRBV24-1 to TRBJ2-7; tentative D call: TRBD1 (5 bases). Deletions cut 4 bases from V and 4 bases from J, with 7 bases between. The CDR3 contains 12 residues. CDR1 KGHDR and CDR2 SFDVKD come from the germline V gene. The CDR3 DNA follows: TGTGCCACCAGTGAAACAGGATACGAGCAGTACTTC. Protein sequence: CATSETGYEQYF.

This chain joins TRBV5-5 and TRBJ2-7; unclear D gene. Germline CDR1 SGHKS, CDR2 YYEKEE (reference sequence). The CDR3 contains 11 residues. Trimming cost V 4 bases and J 4 bases, with 6 bases left between them. The CDR3 DNA follows: TGTGCCAGCAGCCCACTTTACGAGCAGTACTTC. It yields the protein CASSPLYEQYF.

The rearrangement links TRBV19 to TRBJ1-1; 8 bases match TRBD1. The germline CDR1 and CDR2 sequences are LNHDA and SQIVND (reference sequence). V lost 6 bases and J lost 1; bases outside the gene matches: 7. CDR3 size: 15 residues. In DNA form, the CDR3 reads TGTGCCAGTAGGCCTCACAGGGGGAAGAACACTGAAGCTTTCTTT. Amino acids: CASRPHRGKNTEAFF.

This chain uses TRBV2 with TRBJ1-4; D may be TRBD1 (5 bases). The germline V and J ends were trimmed by 2 bases and 5 bases, with 12 bases remaining between them. The germline V gene encodes CDR1 SNHLY and CDR2 FYNNEI. The CDR3 length is 15 residues. The CDR3 spells CASSERRGVNEKLFF. DNA for the CDR3: TGTGCCAGCAGTGAACGGCGGGGGGTGAATGAAAAACTGTTTTTT. The entire variable domain, with the rest obtained from reference TRBV2 and TRBJ1-4, is as follows: EPEVTQTPSHQVTQMGQEVILRCVPISNHLYFYWYRQILGQKVEFLVSFYNNEISEKSEIFDDQFSVERPDGSNFTLKIRSTKLEDSAMYFCASSERRGVNEKLFFGSGTQLSVL.

This chain connects TRBV7-9 to TRBJ2-1; TRBD1 agrees at 10 bases. Unmatched junction bases numbered 5, after V lost 5 bases and J lost 4 bases. Germline CDR1 and CDR2: SEHNR and FQNEAQ (reference sequence). This CDR3 is built from 15 residues. This CDR3 is CASSKPGQGYNEQFF. DNA for the CDR3: TGTGCCAGCAGCAAACCGGGACAGGGGTACAATGAGCAGTTCTTC. Supplemented by reference TRBV7-9 and TRBJ2-1, the full variable domain reads DTGVSQNPRHKITKRGQNVTFRCDPISEHNRLYWYRQTLGQGPEFLTYFQNEAQLEKSRLLSDRFSAERPKGSFSTLEIQRTEQGDSAMYLCASSKPGQGYNEQFFGPGTRLTVL.

J is TRBJ2-4 and V is TRBV2; D ambiguous. The ends were cut back, 3 bases at V and 2 bases at J, with 14 bases in the middle. CDR1 is SNHLY and CDR2 is FYNNEI in the germline V gene. The CDR3 is made up of 16 amino acids. The CDR3 sequence: CASSDLAGFTKNIQYF. The CDR3 DNA reads as TGTGCCAGCAGTGATTTGGCCGGGTTCACCAAAAACATTCAGTACTTC. The full variable domain, in which reference TRBV2 and TRBJ2-4 provide the parts outside the CDR3, is EPEVTQTPSHQVTQMGQEVILRCVPISNHLYFYWYRQILGQKVEFLVSFYNNEISEKSEIFDDQFSVERPDGSNFTLKIRSTKLEDSAMYFCASSDLAGFTKNIQYFGAGTRLSVL.

The chain is built from TRBV29-1 and TRBJ2-5; 13 bases are a match to TRBD2. The CDR3 has 14 amino acids. The germline CDR1 and CDR2 sequences are SQVTM and ANQGSEA. Trimming removed 8 bases from V and 2 bases from J; junction bases left unmatched: 5. For the CDR3, the DNA is TGCAGCTCCGGGACTAGCGGGGCTCAAGAGACCCAGTACTTC. Its translation: CSSGTSGAQETQYF.

The chain is built from TRBV25-1 and TRBJ2-3; 8 nucleotides agree with TRBD2. CDR3 length equals 16 residues. Germline assignment: CDR1 MGHDK and CDR2 SYGVNS. V gave up 3 bases and J gave up 4 bases; unmatched junction bases: 9. The CDR3 DNA is TGTGCCAGCAGTGATTGGGGGCGGGGGGAGGCAGATACGCAGTATTTT. Translation: CASSDWGRGEADTQYF.

This chain joins TRBV10-3 and TRBJ1-1; D ambiguous. Trimming shortened V by 0 bases and J by 6 bases, and 8 bases separated the two germline ends. Germline V lookup: CDR1 ENHRY, CDR2 SYGVKD. The CDR3 covers 13 residues. CDR3 nucleotide sequence: TGTGCCATCAGTGAGTCAGAGGTGGCTGAAGCTTTCTTT. Translating it yields CAISESEVAEAFF.

The chain carries TRBV6-5 and TRBJ2-5, with 9 bases aligning to TRBD1. The CDR3 extends over 13 amino acids. J lost 6 bases, V lost 6 bases, and 5 bases had no gene match. Germline V gives CDR1 MNHEY, CDR2 SVGAGI. This CDR3 reads CASRSTGGQTQYF. The CDR3 DNA reads as TGTGCCAGCAGGTCGACAGGGGGACAGACCCAGTACTTC.

The V call is TRBV19, the J call TRBJ2-2; TRBD1 might be the D (5 bases). The germline CDR1 and CDR2 sequences are LNHDA and SQIVND (reference sequence). The V end was cut by 6 bases, the J end by 1 base, with 15 bases between. The CDR3 contains 16 residues. Here the CDR3 DNA reads TGTGCCAGTAGCAGGGCCCACTTCAGGAACACCGGGGAGCTGTTTTTT. It is translated as CASSRAHFRNTGELFF.

The chain has TRBV19 and TRBJ2-2, with a possible D match to TRBD1 (7 bases). Per the germline V gene, CDR1 is LNHDA and CDR2 is SQIVND (reference sequence). V was clipped by 5 bases and J by 3 bases, with 13 bases between them. The CDR3 sequence is 15 residues long. The CDR3 reads CASSAGGLDTGELFF. The CDR3 DNA sequence: TGTGCCAGTAGTGCAGGGGGGTTAGACACCGGGGAGCTGTTTTTT.

The chain joins TRBV5-1 to TRBJ2-3; possibly TRBD1 for D (6 bases). Germline CDR1 SGHRS, CDR2 YFSETQ. V was cut by 1 base and J by 0 bases, with 12 bases left in between. The CDR3 runs 16 residues. CDR3: CASSLYRGQSTDTQYF. The DNA for the CDR3 is TGCGCCAGCAGCTTGTACCGGGGACAAAGCACAGATACGCAGTATTTT.

The chain combines TRBV7-2 with TRBJ1-1; D call uncertain. The V and J ends lost 6 bases and 2 bases respectively, with 7 bases between them. The germline gives CDR1 SGHTA, CDR2 FQGNSA. This CDR3 comprises 12 residues. The CDR3 region has the DNA TGTGCCAGCAGTTCCCCTAACACTGAAGCTTTCTTT. It specifies CASSSPNTEAFF.

The rearrangement uses TRBV7-2 and TRBJ1-5; the D gene is possibly TRBD1 (6 bases). The CDR3 runs 14 residues. Germline loops: CDR1 SGHTA, CDR2 FQGNSA. V was trimmed by 5 bases and J by 3 bases, leaving 11 bases between them. The CDR3 DNA sequence: TGTGCCAGCAGCACATACAGGGACAATCAGCCCCAGCATTTT. Its translation: CASSTYRDNQPQHF.

V is TRBV5-1 and J is TRBJ2-3, with D possibly matching TRBD2 (6 bases). The germline V gene has CDR1 SGHRS and CDR2 YFSETQ. The CDR3 spans 16 residues. Trimming left V 0 bases short and J 0 bases short, with 11 bases between. CDR3: CASSLAYGTSTDTQYF. CDR3 DNA sequence: TGCGCCAGCAGCTTGGCCTACGGGACTAGCACAGATACGCAGTATTTT.

This clone was detected only a few times. The CDR3, as DNA: TGTGCCAGCAGCCGGGGACAGCTTAATGAAAAACTGTTTTTT. This translates into CASSRGQLNEKLFF. This chain connects TRBV3-1 (or the pseudogene TRBV3-2) to TRBJ1-4; TRBD1 aligns across 7 bases. Unmatched junction bases numbered 3, after V lost 4 bases and J lost 4 bases. This CDR3 is 14 amino acids long. CDR1 is LGHDT, CDR2 YNNKEL, per germline (reference sequence).

The chain employs TRBV6-1 and TRBJ2-7; the match to TRBD1 covers 8 bases. CDR3 length equals 15 residues. J gave up 4 bases and V 2 bases, and 7 bases lay outside the gene matches. Germline CDR1 and CDR2: MNHNS and SASEGT. CDR3 nucleotides: TGTGCCAGCAGTGAATATAGTGGGACAGGTTACGAGCAGTACTTC. This encodes CASSEYSGTGYEQYF.

The V call is TRBV3-1 (or the pseudogene TRBV3-2), the J call TRBJ1-6, with D perhaps TRBD1 (5 bases). With 2 bases removed from V and 8 bases from J, the gap between germline ends came to 16 bases. The CDR3 sequence is 16 residues long. Germline V gives CDR1 LGHDT, CDR2 YNNKEL (reference sequence). The CDR3 DNA is TGTGCCAGCAGCCAAAGCGGGGACGGGCCACATTCACCCCTCCACTTT. This encodes CASSQSGDGPHSPLHF.

The rearrangement uses TRBV7-9 and TRBJ1-4, with D unclear. Trimming removed 5 bases at V and 3 bases at J, with 10 bases between. The CDR3 is 14 residues long. CDR1 is SEHNR and CDR2 is FQNEAQ in the germline V gene (reference sequence). Here the CDR3 reads CASSEEGSNEKLFF. CDR3 in DNA: TGTGCCAGCAGCGAAGAGGGCTCTAATGAAAAACTGTTTTTT.

This sequence joins TRBV20-1 and TRBJ1-2; D remains unclear. The length of the CDR3 is 11 residues. V was cut by 3 bases and J by 6 bases, with 8 bases left in between. From germline, CDR1 is DFQATT and CDR2 SNEGSKA (reference sequence). The chain's CDR3 is CSARQVDGYTF. The CDR3 region has the DNA TGCAGTGCTAGGCAGGTTGATGGCTACACCTTC.

The chain joins TRBV19 to TRBJ1-6; 7 bases are shared with TRBD1. This CDR3 is built from 14 residues. Looked up from germline, CDR1 is LNHDA and CDR2 is SQIVND (reference sequence). J lost 8 bases, V lost 3 bases, and 4 bases had no gene match. The CDR3 region is CASSIRGPDSPLHF. In nucleotides, the CDR3 is TGTGCCAGTAGTATTAGGGGGCCGGATTCACCCCTCCACTTT.

The chain recombines TRBV3-1 (or the pseudogene TRBV3-2) with TRBJ1-5; the D gene is possibly TRBD1 (6 bases). CDR3 length: 15 amino acids. V gave up 4 bases and J gave up 0 bases, with 10 bases separating them. Per the germline V gene, CDR1 is LGHDT and CDR2 is YNNKEL (reference sequence). The CDR3 DNA reads TGTGCCAGCAGCCGCGAGGGGGATAGCAATCAGCCCCAGCATTTT. Encoded protein: CASSREGDSNQPQHF.

The CDR3 DNA reads TGTGCCAGCAGCCAAGTAGGGGATAGGAATTCACCCCTCCACTTT. It encodes CASSQVGDRNSPLHF. The chain uses TRBV3-1 (or the pseudogene TRBV3-2) and TRBJ1-6, with D perhaps matching TRBD1 (5 bases). V dropped 1 base and J dropped 7 bases, with 11 bases sitting between them. Germline loops: CDR1 LGHDT, CDR2 YNNKEL (reference sequence). This CDR3 spans 15 amino acids.

The chain links TRBV29-1 to TRBJ1-4; D gene unclear. The CDR3 is 12 amino acids. Germline CDR1 SQVTM, CDR2 ANQGSEA. V gave up 4 bases and J gave up 8 bases, with 11 bases separating them. Here the CDR3 reads CSVVGAGEKLFF. CDR3 sequence (DNA): TGCAGCGTTGTTGGAGCTGGCGAAAAACTGTTTTTT.

The chain is built from TRBV30 and TRBJ1-2; 8 nucleotides agree with TRBD1. CDR1 GTSNPN and CDR2 SVGIG come from the germline V gene (reference sequence). Unmatched junction bases numbered 4, after V lost 0 bases and J lost 4 bases. The CDR3 runs 14 residues. Written as DNA, the CDR3 is TGTGCCTGGAGTGTCGGACAGGGAACCTATGGCTACACCTTC. Its translation is CAWSVGQGTYGYTF.

This clone was seen more than once but under ten times. V usage is TRBV20-1 and J usage is TRBJ2-6; 10 bases are a match to TRBD2. Trimming at V came to 3 bases and at J to 0 bases, leaving 5 bases not matched to a gene. Germline CDR1 and CDR2: DFQATT and SNEGSKA (reference sequence). This CDR3 is built from 17 residues. The chain's CDR3 is CSASRLAGASGANVLTF. CDR3 nucleotides: TGCAGTGCTAGTAGGCTAGCGGGGGCCTCTGGGGCCAACGTCCTGACTTTC.

The chain has TRBV6-6 and TRBJ1-5; 7 bases agree with TRBD1. The length of the CDR3 is 15 residues. The germline CDR1 and CDR2 sequences are MNHNY and SVGAGI (reference sequence). The trim removed 2 bases at V and 3 bases at J, leaving 4 bases unmatched. The CDR3 region has the DNA TGTGCCAGCAGTTACCCGGGACAGTTCAATCAGCCCCAGCATTTT. It is translated as CASSYPGQFNQPQHF.

The chain links TRBV18 to TRBJ2-7, with 8 bases aligning to TRBD1. CDR1 and CDR2 from the germline V gene are KGHSH and LQKENI. The CDR3 loop spans 15 amino acids. Trimming at V came to 3 bases and at J to 3 bases, leaving 7 bases not matched to a gene. The DNA for the CDR3 is TGTGCCAGCTCACCCGGTCGACAGGGGAGCTACGAGCAGTACTTC. It translates to CASSPGRQGSYEQYF.

The V gene is TRBV19, the J gene TRBJ2-5; 7 bases map to TRBD2. The CDR3 has 15 residues. In germline, CDR1 is LNHDA, CDR2 SQIVND (reference sequence). The V segment lost 6 bases and the J segment 9 bases; nucleotides outside the gene matches: 16. The CDR3 spells CASSKSGVLPMAQYF. The CDR3 nucleotides are TGTGCCAGTAGCAAAAGCGGGGTCCTTCCGATGGCCCAGTACTTC.